This TCR beta chain was found in a study of T-cell reconstitution after alpha-beta-depleted transplantation in children. Study results and caveats: After transplant, at about two months, alpha-beta T cells were reportedly derived from several hundred expanded graft clones. Surviving recipient cells, namely T cells and thymic progenitors, were the source of high day-60 TCRbeta diversity in some patients. One year post-transplant, T-cell counts and diversity were largely derived from T cells produced anew.

A TCRbeta library incorporating unique molecular identifiers was prepared. Via MiXCR, TCRdb re-called the PCR reads, giving one row per CDR3 protein. The top ten hold around 0.76% of the sample, which has roughly 670,000 distinct CDR3 sequences, roughly 13% seen once. This clonotype was observed a handful of times. The antigen remains undetermined. Germline CDR1 KGHDR, CDR2 SFDVKD. CDR3 length: 16 amino acids. Between the trimmed V and J ends, which lost 1 base and 4 bases, there was a span of 14 bases. This TCR was sampled from a girl aged 2-10 years with congenital amegakaryocytic thrombocytopenia, due to receive a stem cell transplant. This chain links TRBV24-1 with TRBJ2-3; tentatively, D is TRBD2 (5 bases). The input for sequencing was PBMCs, taken before TCRalphabeta/CD19-depleted stem cell transplant. CDR3 DNA: TGTGCCACCAGTGATTTAGCTTCGGGAAGGGCAGATACGCAGTATTTT. This sequence encodes CATSDLASGRADTQYF.